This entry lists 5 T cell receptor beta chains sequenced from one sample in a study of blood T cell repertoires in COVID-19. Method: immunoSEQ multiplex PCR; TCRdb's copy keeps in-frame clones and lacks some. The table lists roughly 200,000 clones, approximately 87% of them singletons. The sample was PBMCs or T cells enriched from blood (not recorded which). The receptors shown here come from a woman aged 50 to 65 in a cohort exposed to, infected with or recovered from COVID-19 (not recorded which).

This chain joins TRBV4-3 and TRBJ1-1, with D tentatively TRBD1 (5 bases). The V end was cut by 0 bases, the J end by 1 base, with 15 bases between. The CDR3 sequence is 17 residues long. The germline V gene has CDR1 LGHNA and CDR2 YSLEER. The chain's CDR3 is CASSQDLIGRGNTEAFF. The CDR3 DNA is TGCGCCAGCAGCCAAGATTTAATAGGGAGGGGGAACACTGAAGCTTTCTTT.

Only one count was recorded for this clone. As DNA, the CDR3 is TGTGCCAGCAGTTTGGGCCAGGGGCTCGGGACTTTCTTT. It codes for CASSLGQGLGTFF. The chain combines TRBV12-3 or TRBV12-4 with TRBJ1-1; possibly TRBD1 for D (6 bases). The germline V and J ends were trimmed by 3 bases and 12 bases, with 17 bases remaining between them. The CDR3 sequence is 13 residues long.

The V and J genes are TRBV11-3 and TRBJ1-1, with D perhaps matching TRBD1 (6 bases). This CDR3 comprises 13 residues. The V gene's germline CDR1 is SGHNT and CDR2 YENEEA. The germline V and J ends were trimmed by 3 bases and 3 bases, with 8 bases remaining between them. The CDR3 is CASSFRGYTEAFF. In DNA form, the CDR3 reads TGTGCCAGCAGCTTTAGGGGGTACACTGAAGCTTTCTTT.

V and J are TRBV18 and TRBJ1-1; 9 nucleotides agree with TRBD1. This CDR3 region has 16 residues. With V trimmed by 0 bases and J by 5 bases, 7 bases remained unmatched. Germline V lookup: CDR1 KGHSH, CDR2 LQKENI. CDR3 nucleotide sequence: TGTGCCAGCTCACCACCCCTCGGACAGGGGAAGACTGAAGCTTTCTTT. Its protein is CASSPPLGQGKTEAFF.

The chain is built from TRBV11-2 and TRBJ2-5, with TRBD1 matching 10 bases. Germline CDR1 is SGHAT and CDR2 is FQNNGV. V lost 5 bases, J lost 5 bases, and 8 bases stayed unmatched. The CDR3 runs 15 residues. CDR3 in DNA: TGTGCCAGCAGCACGAGACAGGGGGCCGGGGAGACCCAGTACTTC. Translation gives CASSTRQGAGETQYF.